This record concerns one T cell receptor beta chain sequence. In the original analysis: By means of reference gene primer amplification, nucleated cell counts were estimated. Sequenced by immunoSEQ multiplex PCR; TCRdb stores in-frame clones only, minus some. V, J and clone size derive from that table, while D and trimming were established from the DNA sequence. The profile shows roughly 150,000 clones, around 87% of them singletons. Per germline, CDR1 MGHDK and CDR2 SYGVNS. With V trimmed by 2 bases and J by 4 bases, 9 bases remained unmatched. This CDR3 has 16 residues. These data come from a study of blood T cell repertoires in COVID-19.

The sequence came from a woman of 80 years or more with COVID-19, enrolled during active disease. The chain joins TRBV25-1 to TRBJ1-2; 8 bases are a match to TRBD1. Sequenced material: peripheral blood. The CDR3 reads CASSEQGQGASYGYTF. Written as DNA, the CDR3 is TGTGCCAGCAGTGAACAAGGCCAGGGGGCGAGCTATGGCTACACCTTC.